What follows are 15 T cell receptor beta chains derived from one specimen sequenced in a study of T-cell reconstitution after alpha-beta-depleted transplantation in children (dated by TCRdb to the mid-2010s). Receptor amplification or capture employed PCR. The instrument given in TCRdb is Illumina HiSeq 2500. TCR library preparation used molecular barcoding, with unique molecular identifiers applied to normalize quantification of the TCRbeta repertoire. Through fastp at Q25 and MiXCR, TCRdb rebuilt clones from the public reads, retaining in-frame beta chains. Merged by CDR3 protein, the rows form single entries marked with the most common genes and DNA. The sample yields approximately 230,000 distinct CDR3 sequences; about 25% were counted once. The ten biggest clones cover roughly 2.5% of the sample. The treatment or condition label, as the study defines it: allogeneic hematopoietic cell transplantation with graft depleted of TCRalphabeta T cells and CD19 B cells.

Sequenced here: PBMCs, sampled before TCRalphabeta/CD19-depleted stem cell transplant. The receptors shown here come from a girl between 2 and 10 years old with Fanconi anemia, due to receive a stem cell transplant.

The chain uses TRBV4-1 and TRBJ2-2; a weak D match, TRBD2 (5 bases). The CDR3 is 13 amino acids. With 2 bases removed from V and 5 bases from J, the gap between germline ends came to 6 bases. Germline V gene lookup returns CDR1 MGHRA and CDR2 YSYEKL. CDR3 DNA: TGCGCCAGCAGCCAAAGGGAGACCGGGGAGCTGTTTTTT. Translated: CASSQRETGELFF.

At least ten counts were recorded for this clonotype. This chain links TRBV12-3 or TRBV12-4 with TRBJ2-2; 8 bases match TRBD1. Trimming cost V 6 bases and J 0 bases; bases outside gene matches: 3. The CDR3 contains 15 residues. For the CDR3, the DNA is TGTGCCAGCAGGCCGGACAGGGCGAACACCGGGGAGCTGTTTTTT. Translation: CASRPDRANTGELFF.

The chain joins TRBV20-1 to TRBJ2-7; 7 bases are a match to TRBD2. V dropped 2 bases and J dropped 2; count of bases not matched to a gene: 12. The CDR3 spans 16 residues. The germline CDR1 and CDR2 sequences are DFQATT and SNEGSKA (reference sequence). Here the CDR3 DNA reads TGCAGTGCTAGAACAGTAGGGCTAGCGGCTACCTACGAGCAGTACTTC. This sequence encodes CSARTVGLAATYEQYF.

This clonotype was counted between two and nine times. The V call is TRBV5-1, the J call TRBJ2-7, with TRBD1 matching 9 bases. CDR1 is SGHRS and CDR2 is YFSETQ in the germline V gene. Trimming at V came to 0 bases and at J to 5 bases, leaving 9 bases not matched to a gene. CDR3 length: 16 amino acids. For the CDR3, the DNA is TGCGCCAGCAGCTTGGATCGGACAGGGGACCCGGACGAGCAGTACTTC. It translates to CASSLDRTGDPDEQYF.

This clonotype was counted many times. The chain uses TRBV10-3 and TRBJ2-1, with D perhaps assigned TRBD1 or TRBD2 (5 bases each). Trimming stripped 4 bases from V and 5 bases from J, with 24 bases between. CDR1 ENHRY and CDR2 SYGVKD come from the germline V gene. The CDR3 sequence is 18 residues long. CDR3 sequence (DNA): TGTGCCATCAGTGTTTCAGGGCAACTCACGGGGTTAGACAATGAGCAGTTCTTC. As protein: CAISVSGQLTGLDNEQFF.

This clonotype has a handful of counts. The chain links TRBV4-2 to TRBJ2-4; D is uncertain. CDR1 and CDR2 (germline): LGHNA, YNFKEQ. V lost 4 bases and J lost 8, with 12 bases in between. CDR3 length: 13 amino acids. DNA of the CDR3: TGTGCCAGCAGCCCACCGGCGCACGACATTCAGTACTTC. Residues: CASSPPAHDIQYF.

The J gene is TRBJ1-4, the V gene TRBV29-1; TRBD1 matches at 7 bases. Germline assignment: CDR1 SQVTM and CDR2 ANQGSEA. Germline trimming cut 8 bases from V and 7 bases from J; bases unmatched to any gene: 10. The CDR3 contains 13 residues. The CDR3 DNA sequence: TGCAGCCCCCACCAGGACAGGAGTGAAAAACTGTTTTTT. This sequence encodes CSPHQDRSEKLFF.

This chain joins TRBV6-2 or TRBV6-3 and TRBJ2-1, with D possibly matching TRBD2 (5 bases). Trimming stripped 2 bases from V and 8 bases from J, with 7 bases between. CDR1 is MNHEY and CDR2 is SVGEGT in the germline V gene. The CDR3 consists of 12 residues. The CDR3 loop reads CASSYPGDEQFF. CDR3 nucleotide sequence: TGTGCCAGCAGTTACCCCGGGGATGAGCAGTTCTTC.

This chain links TRBV29-1 with TRBJ2-7; the D is unclear. The germline V gene has CDR1 SQVTM and CDR2 ANQGSEA. Trimming cost V 0 bases and J 1 base, with 7 bases left between them. The CDR3 runs to 13 residues. The CDR3 DNA reads TGCAGCGTTGAAGATTCGGGTTCCTACGAGCAGTACTTC. As protein: CSVEDSGSYEQYF.

This clonotype was counted a few times. The V call is TRBV29-1, the J call TRBJ2-3; D is ambiguous. Trimming pared 8 bases from V and 2 bases from J, leaving 14 bases between. This CDR3 has 13 amino acids. Per the germline V gene, CDR1 is SQVTM and CDR2 is ANQGSEA. CDR3 DNA: TGCAGCACGAATAAAGGGCCCACAGATACGCAGTATTTT. Amino acids: CSTNKGPTDTQYF.

This clonotype was detected ten times or more. V usage is TRBV20-1 and J usage is TRBJ2-7; D is possibly TRBD1 (5 bases). V dropped 6 bases and J dropped 2 bases, with 17 bases sitting between them. This CDR3 region has 14 residues. Germline CDR1 and CDR2: DFQATT and SNEGSKA (reference sequence). The CDR3 is CSAPDRTYAYEQYF. In DNA form, the CDR3 reads TGCAGTGCCCCCGACAGAACCTATGCCTACGAGCAGTACTTC.

The genes are TRBV29-1 and TRBJ2-3; no reliable D call. Looked up from germline, CDR1 is SQVTM and CDR2 is ANQGSEA. This CDR3 has 13 residues. Trimming shortened V by 4 bases and J by 2 bases, and 10 bases separated the two germline ends. This CDR3 is CSVAGVPTDTQYF. Here the CDR3 DNA reads TGCAGCGTTGCAGGCGTTCCCACAGATACGCAGTATTTT.

Ten or more counts support this clonotype. V is TRBV7-3 and J is TRBJ2-1, with D unclear. Germline loops: CDR1 SGHTA, CDR2 FQGTGA. This CDR3 is 15 amino acids long. The V end was cut by 5 bases, the J end by 8 bases, with 19 bases between. CDR3 in amino acids: CASSQSPLPGYEQFF. CDR3 nucleotide sequence: TGTGCCAGCAGCCAATCCCCCCTCCCTGGGTATGAGCAGTTCTTC. Drawing the rest from reference TRBV7-3 and TRBJ2-1, the complete variable domain is GAGVSQTPSNKVTEKGKYVELRCDPISGHTALYWYRQSLGQGPEFLIYFQGTGAADDSGLPNDRFFAVRPEGSVSTLKIQRTERGDSAVYLCASSQSPLPGYEQFFGPGTRLTVL.

About this clonotype itself: Since a much larger clone is just one base distant, this may be a read error. The rearrangement uses TRBV9 and TRBJ1-2; TRBD1 aligns across 7 bases. The J segment lost 1 base and the V segment lost 7 bases, leaving 10 bases of the junction unmatched. The V gene's germline CDR1 is SGDLS and CDR2 YYNGEE. This CDR3 has 15 amino acids. This CDR3 reads CASGHYSGGNYGYTF. The CDR3 DNA is TGTGCCAGCGGCCATTATTCAGGGGGTAACTATGGCTACACCTTC. Based on the CDR3 plus reference TRBV9 and TRBJ1-2, the full variable domain is DSGVTQTPKHLITATGQRVTLRCSPRSGDLSVYWYQQSLDQGLQFLIQYYNGEERAKGNILERFSAQQFPDLHSELNLSSLELGDSALYFCASGHYSGGNYGYTFGSGTRLTVV.

This clonotype was counted many times. CDR3 in DNA: TGTGCCAGCAGCTTAGATTTGGACAGCTCCTACGAGCAGTACTTC. Amino acids: CASSLDLDSSYEQYF. V usage is TRBV7-8 and J usage is TRBJ2-7; perhaps TRBD1 as D (6 bases). Germline CDR1 SGHVS, CDR2 FQNEAQ. This CDR3 contains 15 residues. With 1 base removed from V and 0 bases from J, the gap between germline ends came to 10 bases.